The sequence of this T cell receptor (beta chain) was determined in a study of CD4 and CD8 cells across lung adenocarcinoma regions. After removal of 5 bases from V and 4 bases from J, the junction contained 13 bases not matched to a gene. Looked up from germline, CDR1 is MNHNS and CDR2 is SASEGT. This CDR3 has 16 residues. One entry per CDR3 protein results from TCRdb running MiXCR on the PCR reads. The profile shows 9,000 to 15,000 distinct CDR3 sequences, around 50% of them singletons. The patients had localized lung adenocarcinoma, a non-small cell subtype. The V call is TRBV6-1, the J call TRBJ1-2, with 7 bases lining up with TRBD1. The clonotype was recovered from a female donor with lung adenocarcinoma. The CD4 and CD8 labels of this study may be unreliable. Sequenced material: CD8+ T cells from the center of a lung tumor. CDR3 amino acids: CASSPDGTELVYGYTF. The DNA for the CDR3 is TGTGCCAGCAGTCCCGATGGGACAGAATTAGTCTATGGCTACACCTTC.